The 17 T cell receptor beta chains below were found in one sample sequenced in a study of blood T cell repertoires in COVID-19. Measured with immunoSEQ multiplex PCR; TCRdb has only the in-frame clones, and not every one. Found here are around 300,000 clones, approximately 90% of them singletons; the top ten hold around 2.9%. The sequenced sample was PBMCs or T cells enriched from blood (not recorded which). Receptors originate from a woman aged 45-65 years who had recovered from COVID-19.

The chain carries TRBV4-3 and TRBJ2-7, with a weak D call TRBD2 (6 bases). This CDR3 has 14 amino acids. Germline-derived CDR1 and CDR2 are LGHNA and YSLEER. Trimming cost V 0 bases and J 2 bases, with 8 bases left between them. The CDR3 reads CASSQDTGAYEQYF. The DNA of the CDR3 is TGCGCCAGCAGCCAAGATACGGGGGCCTACGAGCAGTACTTC.

The chain recombines TRBV4-2 with TRBJ2-1; TRBD2 agrees at 11 bases. This CDR3 is built from 16 residues. Per the germline V gene, CDR1 is LGHNA and CDR2 is YNFKEQ. V was pared by 9 bases and J by 7 bases, with 14 bases of the junction left unmatched. The CDR3 DNA sequence: TGTGCCAGAAGACCCCACTCAGTAGCGGGGGGGAATGAGCAGTTCTTC. This gives the protein CARRPHSVAGGNEQFF.

The V call is TRBV3-1 (or the pseudogene TRBV3-2), the J call TRBJ2-2, with TRBD2 identical over 10 bases. This CDR3 region has 15 residues. With 1 base clipped from V and 6 bases from J, the junction kept 2 bases outside the gene matches. The germline CDR1 and CDR2 sequences are LGHDT and YNNKEL (reference sequence). The CDR3 nucleotides read TGTGCCAGCAGCCAAGGTAGCGGGAGGCCCGGGGAGCTGTTTTTT. Translation: CASSQGSGRPGELFF.

This clone was observed a single time. J is TRBJ2-2 and V is TRBV14, with TRBD2 matching 9 bases. The CDR3 sequence is 19 residues long. V lost 2 bases and J lost 4; bases outside the gene matches: 14. CDR1 and CDR2 from the germline V gene are SGHDN and FVKESK. CDR3 DNA sequence: TGTGCCAGCAGCCAAACTAAGCGGGAGGATCAGATATCCACCGGGGAGCTGTTTTTT. Its protein product is CASSQTKREDQISTGELFF.

The J gene is TRBJ2-1, the V gene TRBV19, with TRBD2 as a possible D gene (6 bases). This CDR3 spans 16 amino acids. CDR1 is LNHDA and CDR2 is SQIVND in the germline V gene (reference sequence). Deletions cut 3 bases from V and 2 bases from J, with 14 bases between. CDR3 residues: CASSIRSSGAYNEQFF. CDR3 bases: TGTGCCAGTAGTATTAGGAGTAGCGGAGCCTACAATGAGCAGTTCTTC.

This rearrangement joins TRBV25-1 to TRBJ2-7, with 8 positions matching TRBD1. Trimming removed 6 bases from V and 3 bases from J; junction bases left unmatched: 4. The CDR3 contains 13 residues. In germline, CDR1 is MGHDK, CDR2 SYGVNS. For the CDR3, the DNA is TGTGCCAGCAGAGGACAGGGTCGCTACGAGCAGTACTTC. Protein product: CASRGQGRYEQYF.

V usage is TRBV2 and J usage is TRBJ1-6; a weak D match, TRBD1 (6 bases). Germline V gives CDR1 SNHLY, CDR2 FYNNEI. The CDR3 runs 13 residues. With 2 bases removed from V and 8 bases from J, the gap between germline ends came to 7 bases. The CDR3 DNA follows: TGTGCCAGCAGTGAAACAGGGCATTCACCCCTCCACTTT. As protein: CASSETGHSPLHF.

The chain couples TRBV18 to TRBJ2-7; maybe TRBD1 (5 bases). V lost 3 bases and J 6 bases, leaving 15 bases between the germline ends. This CDR3 is 14 amino acids long. From germline, CDR1 is KGHSH and CDR2 LQKENI. The CDR3 DNA reads TGTGCCAGCTCACCTGCGGCAGGGTTTCGCGAGCAGTACTTC. Translating gives CASSPAAGFREQYF. Based on the CDR3 plus reference TRBV18 and TRBJ2-7, the full variable domain is NAGVMQNPRHLVRRRGQEARLRCSPMKGHSHVYWYRQLPEEGLKFMVYLQKENIIDESGMPKERFSAEFPKEGPSILRIQQVVRGDSAAYFCASSPAAGFREQYFGPGTRLTVT.

The chain recombines TRBV4-2 with TRBJ1-2; 7 bases match TRBD1. Germline loops: CDR1 LGHNA, CDR2 YNFKEQ. CDR3 length: 16 amino acids. Trimming cost V 0 bases and J 6 bases; bases outside gene matches: 10. This chain's CDR3 is CASSQEIGGGLDGYTF. CDR3 bases: TGTGCCAGCAGCCAAGAGATTGGAGGGGGCTTAGATGGCTACACCTTC.

V usage is TRBV4-3 and J usage is TRBJ2-1, with TRBD2 identical over 11 bases. J gave up 4 bases and V 0 bases, and 5 bases lay outside the gene matches. Germline CDR1 reads LGHNA; CDR2 reads YSLEER. The CDR3 is made up of 17 amino acids. The CDR3 bases are TGCGCCAGCAGCCAAGACGTAGCGGGAGGGATTTACAATGAGCAGTTCTTC. As protein: CASSQDVAGGIYNEQFF.

The V and J genes are TRBV20-1 and TRBJ1-2; 7 bases are a match to TRBD1. CDR3 size: 15 residues. Germline V gene data show CDR1 as DFQATT and CDR2 as SNEGSKA (reference sequence). V shed 3 bases, J shed 8 bases, and the junction held 15 bases outside the gene matches. CDR3 sequence (DNA): TGCAGTGCTAGTGAAACCGGGACAGCCACCGGAGGCTACACCTTC. This sequence encodes CSASETGTATGGYTF.

In the case of this clone: The same CDR3 also results from other DNA sequences found in this sample. This rearrangement joins TRBV27 to TRBJ1-6; the match to TRBD1 covers 10 bases. CDR3 length: 14 residues. Trimming cost V 5 bases and J 7 bases; bases outside gene matches: 2. Germline V gives CDR1 MNHEY, CDR2 SMNVEV (reference sequence). The CDR3 spells CASSRDRGNSPLHF. The DNA of the CDR3 is TGTGCCAGCAGTAGGGACAGGGGAAATTCACCCCTCCACTTT.

The rearrangement uses TRBV7-2 and TRBJ2-5, with 8 positions matching TRBD2. Trimming cost V 5 bases and J 5 bases; bases outside gene matches: 13. The germline V gene encodes CDR1 SGHTA and CDR2 FQGNSA. This CDR3 is 16 amino acids long. CDR3 in DNA: TGTGCCAGCAGCAAAGGGTCTCCGGGAGGGCGGGAGACCCAGTACTTC. This encodes CASSKGSPGGRETQYF.

V and J are TRBV11-2 and TRBJ2-3, with D perhaps matching TRBD1 (6 bases). This CDR3 is built from 14 residues. Between the trimmed V and J ends, which lost 5 bases and 4 bases, there was a span of 13 bases. Germline V gene sequence: CDR1 SGHAT, CDR2 FQNNGV. CDR3 residues: CASSVTTGPDTQYF. The DNA of the CDR3 is TGTGCCAGCAGCGTTACCACAGGGCCAGATACGCAGTATTTT.

The chain combines TRBV12-3 or TRBV12-4 with TRBJ1-2; D is uncertain. The length of the CDR3 is 12 residues. Trimming took off 0 bases at V and 7 bases at J, with 6 bases between the two ends. CDR3 loop: CASSLAISGYTF. The CDR3, as DNA: TGTGCCAGCAGTTTAGCGATCAGTGGCTACACCTTC.

V and J are TRBV15 and TRBJ1-3, with D unresolved. Trimming left V 1 base short and J 0 bases short, with 13 bases between. This CDR3 region has 17 residues. The germline gives CDR1 LNHNV, CDR2 YYDKDF (reference sequence). The CDR3 is CATSRASQRSSGNTIYF. The CDR3 coding sequence is TGTGCCACCAGCAGAGCTTCACAGCGGAGCTCTGGAAACACCATATATTTT.

The chain combines TRBV30 with TRBJ1-6, with D tentatively TRBD1 (6 bases). Per the germline V gene, CDR1 is GTSNPN and CDR2 is SVGIG (reference sequence). With 0 bases removed from V and 8 bases from J, the gap between germline ends came to 14 bases. The CDR3 is 15 residues long. CDR3 coding DNA: TGTGCCTGGAGTGTATCGTTGGCAGGGGATTCACCCCTCCACTTT. Its protein product is CAWSVSLAGDSPLHF.